This section outlines one T cell receptor beta chain sequence together with its context. The antigen is not known. The data belong to a study of T cells in Graves' hyperthyroidism and ophthalmopathy. The CDR3 runs 17 residues. Germline lookup yields CDR1 KGHDR and CDR2 SFDVKD. After removal of 3 bases from V and 0 bases from J, the junction contained 3 bases not matched to a gene. Findings of the study overall: In the blood, most expanded thyroid clonotypes above 0.001 appeared as well.

From RNA transcripts, TCR beta CDR3 regions were amplified. Initially, a first-round RT-PCR of the TCR CDR3 employed the HTBI primer set. TCRdb re-derived calls from the multiplex PCR reads in MiXCR, one entry per CDR3 protein. Among some 400,000 distinct CDR3 sequences listed, about 13% were seen once. The chain joins TRBV24-1 to TRBJ2-3; 12 bases match TRBD1. The TCR originated in a man aged 30 to 45 with Graves' hyperthyroidism that later progressed to Graves' ophthalmopathy. Sequenced sample: blood. CDR3 loop: CATSDGDRGLSTDTQYF. CDR3 coding DNA: TGTGCCACCAGTGATGGGGACAGGGGGCTGAGCACAGATACGCAGTATTTT.